This T cell receptor beta chain appears in the sequencing data of a study of control samples from healthy donors and cancer patients. V lost 5 bases, J lost 7 bases, and 18 bases lay in between. CDR3 length: 15 amino acids. Germline V CDR1 and CDR2: LNHDA, SQIVND (reference sequence). TCRdb's copy holds only in-frame clones and misses some; the assay was immunoSEQ multiplex PCR. The sample carries some 150,000 clones, 93% recorded once. The chain recombines TRBV19 with TRBJ2-1; a weak D match, TRBD2 (6 bases). Sequenced input: blood. The sequence derives from a man between 45 and 60 years old in good health. The CDR3 reads CASSGRDFPRNEQFF. CDR3 sequence (DNA): TGTGCCAGTAGTGGCCGGGACTTCCCCCGGAATGAGCAGTTCTTC.